The source of this T cell receptor beta chain is a study of blood T cell repertoires in COVID-19 (dated by TCRdb to 2018 to 2021). For the study in its entirety: Samples covering the acute and convalescent phases of COVID-19 were provided by collaborators in the United States, Italy and Spain. The material from the prospective study consisted of cDNA or gDNA derived from T cells, B-cell-depleted T cells, or PBMCs. Deeply sampled blood TCRbeta repertoires from subjects exposed to, actively infected with, or recovered from COVID-19 were included in the dataset. The repertoires were released in a freely available public database meant as a resource for research on the immune response to SARS-CoV-2. The samples were drawn from two sources: the first 160 participants of the ongoing ImmuneRACE study, and 1,200 or so subjects contributed by 6 global collaborators. Nearly every sample came with metadata listing a de-identified subject ID, COVID-19 status, age in years and sex. Where available, HLA class I and class II types were obtained from metadata supplied by the sample provider rather than from assay-based typing.

To note about this clone: Its antigen remains unidentified. Base qualities are missing; no much larger clone stands one base away.

TCRbeta CDR3 regions were amplified from genomic DNA using the immunoSEQ Assay, a bias-controlled multiplex PCR. From the authors' description of their analysis: Within the assay, amplification of reference gene primers was used to estimate how many nucleated cells each sample contained. To quantify the absolute abundance of each unique TCRbeta CDR3 rearrangement, sequence reads were collapsed and filtered. For each sample, productive Simpson clonality was calculated as the square root of Simpson's diversity index over productive rearrangements. Not all clones reach the TCRdb copy of this immuneACCESS table, which keeps in-frame sequences only. Checked studies attribute under half of the gap to unresolved V genes and leave the rest unexplained. Clone size and V and J calls were adopted from that table, with D and trimming inferred from the DNA. Recorded for this sample are hundreds of thousands of clones; roughly 85% of them occurred a single time. The ten largest clones add up to roughly 5.3% of the sample.

Each collaborating institution followed its own protocols to collect whole blood in K2EDTA tubes. For TCRbeta analysis, collaborators shipped samples in one of three forms: frozen whole blood, isolated PBMCs, or DNA extracted from either of those sample types. Including cysteine and phenylalanine, the CDR3 has 12 amino acids. Just CDR3 DNA is preserved here, 36 bases in frame from base 1. V loses 5 bases, J loses 5 bases, and the germline ends lie 9 bases apart. The paper's findings and limits, for the study overall: The amount of clinical and demographic metadata varied by source and participant and was provided uncurated.

The clonotype was recovered from a man aged 50 or older with active or convalescent COVID-19. Recombination linked TRBV12-3 or TRBV12-4 to TRBJ1-1; there is no confident call for the D gene. The sample taken for sequencing was peripheral blood. The CDR3 region reads CASSPPRTEAFF. The DNA sequence reads TGTGCCAGCAGTCCTCCACGGACTGAAGCTTTCTTT.